What follows is one T cell receptor beta chain and its context. Germline V gives CDR1 LNHDA, CDR2 SQIVND (reference sequence). The CDR3 runs to 16 residues. With 5 bases clipped from V and 5 bases from J, the junction kept 13 bases outside the gene matches. This specimen comes from a study of blood T cell repertoires in COVID-19. At the level of the study: Specimens from acute and convalescent COVID-19 originated in the United States, Italy and Spain. In each case, the material was cDNA or gDNA derived from T cells, B-cell-depleted T cells, or PBMCs.

Sequencing was performed with immunoSEQ multiplex PCR; in TCRdb, only in-frame clones are kept and a portion is missing. The table includes 150,000 to 200,000 clones, approximately 81% detected once. The clonotype was recovered from a human donor with acute or convalescent COVID-19. The donor label of this sample is uncertain. The sequenced sample was peripheral blood. The chain recombines TRBV19 with TRBJ1-2; 8 bases map to TRBD1. The CDR3 nucleotides read TGTGCCAGTAGTCCCCGGACAGGGTCAGGGGGGTATGGCTACACCTTC. It specifies CASSPRTGSGGYGYTF.